The subject of this entry is one T cell receptor (beta chain). The source of the sample is a study of blood T cell repertoires in COVID-19. Profiled with immunoSEQ multiplex PCR; TCRdb holds only in-frame clones, not every one. In the table there are about 240,000 clones, around 86% of which are singletons. V dropped 4 bases and J dropped 0 bases, with 13 bases sitting between them. The CDR3 loop spans 15 amino acids. Per the germline V gene, CDR1 is SGHRS and CDR2 is YFSETQ. Sequencing was performed on peripheral blood. The receptor was derived from a woman in her thirties who had recovered from COVID-19. The J gene is TRBJ2-5, the V gene TRBV5-1; TRBD2 is a possible D gene (6 bases). The CDR3 reads CASSNAGKDQETQYF. Here the CDR3 DNA reads TGCGCCAGCAGCAACGCGGGGAAGGACCAAGAGACCCAGTACTTC.